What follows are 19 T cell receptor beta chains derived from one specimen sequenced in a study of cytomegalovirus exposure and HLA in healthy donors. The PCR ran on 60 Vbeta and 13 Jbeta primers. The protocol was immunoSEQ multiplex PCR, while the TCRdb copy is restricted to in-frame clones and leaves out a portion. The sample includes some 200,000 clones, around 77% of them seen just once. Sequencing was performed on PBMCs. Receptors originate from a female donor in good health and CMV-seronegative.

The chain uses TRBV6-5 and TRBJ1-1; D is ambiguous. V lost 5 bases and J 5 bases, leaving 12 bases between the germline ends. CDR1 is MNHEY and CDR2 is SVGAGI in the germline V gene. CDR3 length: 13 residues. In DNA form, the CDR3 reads TGTGCCAGCAGTCCCCTCTCGGGGACTGAAGCTTTCTTT. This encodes CASSPLSGTEAFF.

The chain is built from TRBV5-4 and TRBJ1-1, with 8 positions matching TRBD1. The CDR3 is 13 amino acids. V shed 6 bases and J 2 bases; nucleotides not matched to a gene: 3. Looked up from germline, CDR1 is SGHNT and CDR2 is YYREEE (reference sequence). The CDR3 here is CASNTGGNTEAFF. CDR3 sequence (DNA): TGTGCCAGCAACACAGGGGGTAACACTGAAGCTTTCTTT.

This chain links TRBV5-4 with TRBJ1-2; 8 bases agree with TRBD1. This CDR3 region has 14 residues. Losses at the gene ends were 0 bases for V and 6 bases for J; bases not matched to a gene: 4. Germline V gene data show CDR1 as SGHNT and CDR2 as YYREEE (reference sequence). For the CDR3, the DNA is TGTGCCAGCAGCTTGGTTCTACAGGGGGATGGCTACACCTTC. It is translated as CASSLVLQGDGYTF.

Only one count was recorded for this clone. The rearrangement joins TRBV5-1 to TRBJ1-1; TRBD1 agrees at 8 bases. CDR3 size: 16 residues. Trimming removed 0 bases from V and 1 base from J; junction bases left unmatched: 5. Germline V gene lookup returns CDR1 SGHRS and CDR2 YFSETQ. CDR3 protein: CASSLAYQGANTEAFF. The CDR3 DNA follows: TGCGCCAGCAGCTTGGCCTATCAGGGGGCGAACACTGAAGCTTTCTTT. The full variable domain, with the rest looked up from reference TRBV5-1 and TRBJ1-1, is KAGVTQTPRYLIKTRGQQVTLSCSPISGHRSVSWYQQTPGQGLQFLFEYFSETQRNKGNFPGRFSGRQFSNSRSEMNVSTLELGDSALYLCASSLAYQGANTEAFFGQGTRLTVV.

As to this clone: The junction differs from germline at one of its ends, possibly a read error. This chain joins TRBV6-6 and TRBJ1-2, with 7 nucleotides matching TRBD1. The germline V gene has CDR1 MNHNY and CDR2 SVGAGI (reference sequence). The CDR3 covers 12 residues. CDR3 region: CASSSTPDRSLF. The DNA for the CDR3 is TGTGCCAGCAGTTCGACGCCGGACAGGTCTCTCTTC.

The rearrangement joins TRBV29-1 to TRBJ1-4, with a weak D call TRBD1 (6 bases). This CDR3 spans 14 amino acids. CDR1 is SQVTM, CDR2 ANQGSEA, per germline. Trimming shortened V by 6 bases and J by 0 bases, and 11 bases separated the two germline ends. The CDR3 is CSVAWTATNEKLFF. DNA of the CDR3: TGCAGCGTGGCCTGGACAGCAACTAATGAAAAACTGTTTTTT.

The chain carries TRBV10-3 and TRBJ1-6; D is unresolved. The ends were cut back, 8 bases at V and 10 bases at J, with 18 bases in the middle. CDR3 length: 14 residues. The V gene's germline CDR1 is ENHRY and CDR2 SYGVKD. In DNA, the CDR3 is TGTGCCATCGGGGAGTTGGAGAGTCGGTCACCCCTCCACTTT. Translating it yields CAIGELESRSPLHF.

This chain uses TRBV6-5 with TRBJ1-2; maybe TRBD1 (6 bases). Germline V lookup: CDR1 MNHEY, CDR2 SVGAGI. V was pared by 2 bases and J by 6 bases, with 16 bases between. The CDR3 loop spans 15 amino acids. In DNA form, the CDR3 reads TGTGCCAGCAGTTACGACCAGGGGCCGTCGGATGGCTACACCTTC. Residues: CASSYDQGPSDGYTF.

The CDR3 DNA reads TGTGCCAGCAGTTTATCTGCCGGGAGGTTATTGGGGGAGACCCAGTACTTC. The encoded protein is CASSLSAGRLLGETQYF. This chain links TRBV27 with TRBJ2-5; 7 nucleotides agree with TRBD2. V was pared by 0 bases and J by 5 bases, with 12 bases of the junction left unmatched. Per the germline V gene, CDR1 is MNHEY and CDR2 is SMNVEV (reference sequence). The CDR3 is 17 residues long.

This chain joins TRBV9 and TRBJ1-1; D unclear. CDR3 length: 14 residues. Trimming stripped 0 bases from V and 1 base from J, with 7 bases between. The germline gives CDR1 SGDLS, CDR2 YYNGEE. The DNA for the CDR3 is TGTGCCAGCAGCGTAGGAGATAGGAACACTGAAGCTTTCTTT. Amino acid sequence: CASSVGDRNTEAFF.

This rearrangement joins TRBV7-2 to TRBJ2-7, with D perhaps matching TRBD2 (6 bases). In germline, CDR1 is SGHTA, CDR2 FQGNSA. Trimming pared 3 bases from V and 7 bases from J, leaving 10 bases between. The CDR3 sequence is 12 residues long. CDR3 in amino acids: CASSLRGGEQYF. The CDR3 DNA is TGTGCCAGCAGCTTGCGGGGAGGTGAGCAGTACTTC.

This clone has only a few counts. The CDR3 coding sequence is TGTGCCAGCAGTTCATCCGATGGGGGGTGGGGGGACACTGAAGCTTTCTTT. Its translation is CASSSSDGGWGDTEAFF. The gene calls are TRBV28 and TRBJ1-1, with a weak D call TRBD1 (5 bases). There are 17 residues in the CDR3. The germline CDR1 and CDR2 sequences are MDHEN and SYDVKM. Trimming stripped 4 bases from V and 3 bases from J, with 21 bases between.

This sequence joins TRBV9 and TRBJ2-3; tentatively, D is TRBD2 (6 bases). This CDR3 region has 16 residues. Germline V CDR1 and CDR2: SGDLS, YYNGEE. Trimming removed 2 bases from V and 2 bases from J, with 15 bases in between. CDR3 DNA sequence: TGTGCCAGCAGCGTGGGACTGCTAGACGCCACAGATACGCAGTATTTT. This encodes CASSVGLLDATDTQYF.

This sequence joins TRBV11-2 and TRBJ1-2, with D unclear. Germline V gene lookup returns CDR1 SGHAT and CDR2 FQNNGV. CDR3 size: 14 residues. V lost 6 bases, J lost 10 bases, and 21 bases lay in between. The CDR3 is CASRGLWAEVDYTF. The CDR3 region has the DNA TGTGCCAGCAGGGGGTTATGGGCGGAGGTCGACTACACCTTC.

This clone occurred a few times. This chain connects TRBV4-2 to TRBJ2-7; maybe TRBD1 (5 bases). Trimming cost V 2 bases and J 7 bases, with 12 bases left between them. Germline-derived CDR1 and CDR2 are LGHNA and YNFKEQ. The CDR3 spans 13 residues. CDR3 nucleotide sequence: TGTGCCAGCAGCCAAAGACCAAAGGGGGAGCAGTACTTC. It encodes CASSQRPKGEQYF.

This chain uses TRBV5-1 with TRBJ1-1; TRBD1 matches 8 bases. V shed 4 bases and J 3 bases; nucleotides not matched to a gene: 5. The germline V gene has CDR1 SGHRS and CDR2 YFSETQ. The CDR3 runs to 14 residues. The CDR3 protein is CASSRRGLDTEAFF. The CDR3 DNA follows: TGCGCCAGCAGCCGCAGGGGGCTAGACACTGAAGCTTTCTTT.

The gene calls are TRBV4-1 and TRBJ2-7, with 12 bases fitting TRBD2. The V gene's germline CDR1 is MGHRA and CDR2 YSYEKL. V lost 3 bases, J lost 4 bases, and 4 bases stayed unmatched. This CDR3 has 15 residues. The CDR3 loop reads CASSHGLAGIYEQYF. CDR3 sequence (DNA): TGCGCCAGCAGCCACGGACTAGCGGGGATTTACGAGCAGTACTTC.

As DNA, the CDR3 is TGTGCCTGGAGCGGGGGGACAGGGGATGGCTACACCTTC. This codes for CAWSGGTGDGYTF. The V and J genes are TRBV30 and TRBJ1-2, with 10 bases matching TRBD1. The CDR3 sequence is 13 residues long. V shed 3 bases, J shed 6 bases, and the junction held 4 bases outside the gene matches. Germline V gene sequence: CDR1 GTSNPN, CDR2 SVGIG (reference sequence).

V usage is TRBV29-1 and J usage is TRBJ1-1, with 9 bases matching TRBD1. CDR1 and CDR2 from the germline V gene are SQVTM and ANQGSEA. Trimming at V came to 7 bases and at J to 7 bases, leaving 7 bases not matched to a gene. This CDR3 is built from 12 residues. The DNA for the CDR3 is TGCAGCGGGGGACAGGGCGAGATTGAAGCTTTCTTT. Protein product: CSGGQGEIEAFF.